This T cell receptor beta chain was obtained from a study of OX40 agonist ivuxolimab in advanced cancers. Regarding the complete study: Ivuxolimab was an agonistic, fully human IgG2 monoclonal antibody directed against OX40 (CD134), a costimulatory receptor. Patients were allowed to have had prior anti-PD-1, anti-PD-L1 or anti-CTLA-4 therapy, and more than 35% of the dose-escalation patients had been treated with checkpoint inhibitors. Peripheral TCRbeta sequencing aimed to test whether ivuxolimab altered TCR sequence diversity and caused clonal T-cell expansion. The dose-escalation cohort was about 83% male with a mean age of approximately 60 years, ranging from roughly 23 to 79. Partial responses were achieved by three dose-escalation patients, of whom one had hepatocellular carcinoma and two had cutaneous melanoma. The monotherapy dose-escalation portion (N ≈ 52 patients) of the phase I ivuxolimab trial is reported in the paper. Of the 50 or so patients in dose escalation, about 20 had hepatocellular carcinoma, around 15 had melanoma, 9 had renal cell carcinoma and 9 had head and neck cancer. Intravenous ivuxolimab was administered to patients every 2 weeks at six dose levels: 0.01, 0.1, 0.3, 1.5, 3 and 10 mg/kg. The paper as a whole reports these results and caveats: After ivuxolimab, CD8+ T cells had more expanded clones than CD4+ T cells on average. At doses from 0.1 to 3.0 mg/kg, clonal expansion was seen in both CD4+ and CD8+ blood T cells between baseline and week 6. In the 0.1-3.0 mg/kg groups, partial responders had among the lowest normalized peripheral clonal expansion, particularly in CD8+ T cells. Which antigens the clonally expanded peripheral T cells were specific for was not determined. Low levels of normalized T-cell clonal expansion were also shown by some nonresponding patients.

CDR1 and CDR2 are drawn from the germline V gene: SGHTA, FQGTGA. The trim is 2 bases for V and 5 bases for J, with a gap of 21 bases between the germline ends. The CDR3 starts with the cysteine, ends with the phenylalanine, and has 17 residues. CDR3 DNA only is kept here, 51 bases in frame from base 1. To sequence the TCRbeta CDR3 region, genomic DNA was isolated from the sorted cells. The immunoSEQ Assay was used to sequence the TCRbeta CDR3 regions. TCRdb obtained this table from immuneACCESS and retained in-frame rearrangements with V and J assigned. These tables miss some clones; where compared with another copy, unresolved V genes account for less than half of the shortfall, and the remainder is unexplained. The sample contains tens of thousands of clones, about four fifths of them found a single time. The ten top clones hold roughly 21% of the sample. Patients with a history of autoimmune disease or receiving systemic immunosuppression were excluded from the trial. In every dose cohort, peripheral blood was drawn for TCR sequencing at baseline, cycle 4 day 1, and cycle 7 day 1. Samples were obtained from an open-label, multicenter, first-in-human phase I dose-escalation trial of ivuxolimab. Adults with locally advanced or metastatic head and neck squamous cell, hepatocellular, melanoma or renal cell carcinoma were enrolled in the trial. Before TCR sequencing, CD4+ T cells and CD8+ T cells from peripheral blood were sorted into separate populations.

As to this clone: What this receptor recognizes is not known. It has no much larger one-base neighbor in the sample; base qualities were not kept.

The sequence was obtained from an adult with an advanced solid tumor such as melanoma, head and neck, liver or kidney cancer. The sequencing used CD4+ or CD8+ T cells sorted from blood, collected in a trial of the OX40 agonist ivuxolimab. The chain was built from TRBV7-3 and TRBJ2-5; a tentative D call is TRBD1 (5 bases match). This receptor carries the CDR3 CASSLRARAAGSETQYF. The DNA sequence is TGTGCCAGCAGCTTACGAGCTCGGGCTGCAGGGTCGGAGACCCAGTACTTC.